This T cell receptor (beta chain) is from a study of blood T cell repertoires in COVID-19. Study information: T cells, B-cell-depleted T cells, or PBMCs supplied cDNA or gDNA.

Some clones are missing from TCRdb's copy, which holds only in-frame ones; the method was immunoSEQ multiplex PCR. The sample contains over 95,000 clones, 85% of which appear only once. There are 13 residues in the CDR3. V dropped 4 bases and J dropped 10 bases, with 14 bases sitting between them. Germline assignment: CDR1 LNHDA and CDR2 SQIVND (reference sequence). This clone was recorded only once. The TCR comes from a human donor in a cohort sampled during active COVID-19. Sequencing was performed on peripheral blood. The chain links TRBV19 to TRBJ2-1, with D maybe TRBD2 (6 bases). CDR3 sequence (DNA): TGTGCCAGTAGTAATACTAGCCCCGACGAGCAGTTCTTC. This sequence encodes CASSNTSPDEQFF.